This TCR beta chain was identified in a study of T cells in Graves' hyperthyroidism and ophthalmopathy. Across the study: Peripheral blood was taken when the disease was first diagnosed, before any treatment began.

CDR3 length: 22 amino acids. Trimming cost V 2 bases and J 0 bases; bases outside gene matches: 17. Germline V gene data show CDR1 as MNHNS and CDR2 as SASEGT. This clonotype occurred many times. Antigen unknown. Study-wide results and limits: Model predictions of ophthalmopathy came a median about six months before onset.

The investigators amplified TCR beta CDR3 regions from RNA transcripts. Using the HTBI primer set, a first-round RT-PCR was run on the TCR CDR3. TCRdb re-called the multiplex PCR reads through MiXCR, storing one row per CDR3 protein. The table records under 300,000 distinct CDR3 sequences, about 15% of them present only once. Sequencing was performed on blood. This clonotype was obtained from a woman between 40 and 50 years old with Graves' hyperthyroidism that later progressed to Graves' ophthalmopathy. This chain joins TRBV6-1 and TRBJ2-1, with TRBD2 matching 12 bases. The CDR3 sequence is CASSEPTLRLAGEFFSYNEQFF. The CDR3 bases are TGTGCCAGCAGTGAACCTACACTTAGACTAGCGGGAGAGTTCTTCTCCTACAATGAGCAGTTCTTC.